This T cell receptor beta chain was observed in a study of cytomegalovirus exposure and HLA in healthy donors. Concerning this clone: What it binds is not known.

Healthy bone marrow donors made up the cohort. The primer mix had 60 Vbeta and 13 Jbeta primers. Repertoires were generated with immunoSEQ multiplex PCR, while TCRdb's copy carries only in-frame clones and drops some. The data show tens of thousands of clones, with roughly nine tenths seen just once and around a tenth held by the top ten. The V end was cut by 1 base, the J end by 2 bases, with 8 bases between. Per germline, CDR1 SGHAT and CDR2 FQNNGV. This CDR3 is built from 14 residues. General study results and limits: Most TCR sequences were seen very rarely across donors, but some public TCRs occurred in many.

The chain recombines TRBV11-2 with TRBJ2-5; D might be TRBD1 (5 bases). The sequence derives from a man aged 30-40 years in good health and CMV-seropositive. Sample: PBMCs. CDR3 amino acids: CASSLGSGQETQYF. CDR3 in DNA: TGTGCCAGCAGCTTAGGATCAGGGCAAGAGACCCAGTACTTC. The whole variable domain, remainder taken from reference TRBV11-2 and TRBJ2-5, is EAGVAQSPRYKIIEKRQSVAFWCNPISGHATLYWYQQILGQGPKLLIQFQNNGVVDDSQLPKDRFSAERLKGVDSTLKIQPAKLEDSAVYLCASSLGSGQETQYFGPGTRLLVL.